This T cell receptor beta chain was found in a study of shared clonotypes between healthy human individuals. The protocol was immunoSEQ multiplex PCR, while the TCRdb copy is restricted to in-frame clones and leaves out a portion. The sample lists around 2,000,000 clones; roughly 94% were seen once. This clone was recorded only once. Researchers partitioned CD4+ cells into CD45RA+ naive and CD45RA-negative memory subsets. CDR1 LNHDA and CDR2 SQIVND come from the germline V gene (reference sequence). CDR3 size: 14 residues. The V end lost 6 bases, the J end lost 3 bases, and 9 bases lay between the germline ends.

Sequences were obtained from naive CD4+ T cells sorted from blood. Noted subset: CD45RA+ positively selected. This receptor was taken from a man between 18 and 29 years old in good health. The V and J genes are TRBV19 and TRBJ1-6, with D unresolved. CDR3 protein: CASSEDLYNSPLHF. The CDR3 DNA is TGTGCCAGTAGCGAGGACCTCTATAATTCACCCCTCCACTTT. Filled out from reference TRBV19 and TRBJ1-6, the complete variable domain reads DGGITQSPKYLFRKEGQNVTLSCEQNLNHDAMYWYRQDPGQGLRLIYYSQIVNDFQKGDIAEGYSVSREKKESFPLTVTSAQKNPTAFYLCASSEDLYNSPLHFGNGTRLTVT.